These T cell receptor beta chains were read from a single sample in a study of blood T cell repertoires in COVID-19. The method was immunoSEQ multiplex PCR; TCRdb's version includes in-frame clones alone and lacks a portion of them. The sample lists over 250,000 clones, 80% to 95% seen once, with 1.1% in the top ten. Material: PBMCs or T cells enriched from blood (not recorded which). Source of these receptors: a woman aged 25 to 39 who had recovered from COVID-19. Each CDR3 is given with its conserved first and last residue. A D gene is named only where the DNA matches it firmly. For some rows the clone size is stated as once, few or many, or as a class when expanded; others skip it.

clone_size,j_call,cdr3_length,v_call,d_call,cdr3_aa,cdr3_nt
-,TRBJ2-7,16,TRBV2,TRBD2,CARGTSGREPTYEQYF,TGTGCCAGAGGGACTAGCGGGAGAGAACCTACCTACGAGCAGTACTTC
-,TRBJ2-7,14,TRBV27,TRBD1,CASSPGTGGFEQYF,TGTGCCAGCAGTCCCGGGACAGGGGGCTTCGAGCAGTACTTC
-,TRBJ2-7,14,TRBV9,-,CASSPAGGFSEQYF,TGTGCCAGCAGCCCGGCAGGGGGGTTTAGCGAGCAGTACTTC
-,TRBJ2-1,13,TRBV6-5,-,CASSSPGNVEQFF,TGTGCCAGCAGTTCCCCAGGGAATGTTGAGCAGTTCTTC
-,TRBJ2-7,15,TRBV9,-,CASSVAGTTLEEQYF,TGTGCCAGCAGCGTAGCGGGAACCACTCTGGAAGAGCAGTACTTC
-,TRBJ2-2,15,TRBV19,-,CASSIDLRVPGELFF,TGTGCCAGTAGTATAGATCTTCGGGTGCCCGGGGAGCTGTTTTTT
-,TRBJ2-1,14,TRBV7-9,TRBD2,CASSWGLIYNEQFF,TGTGCCAGCAGCTGGGGACTAATCTACAATGAGCAGTTCTTC
-,TRBJ1-4,15,TRBV28,-,CASSLRGGTNEKLFF,TGTGCCAGCAGTTTAAGGGGAGGAACTAATGAAAAACTGTTTTTT
-,TRBJ1-5,15,TRBV18,-,CASSPRGNENQPQHF,TGTGCCAGCTCACCAAGGGGGAATGAGAATCAGCCCCAGCATTTT
-,TRBJ2-7,15,TRBV7-9,-,CASSLEAGSNYEQYF,TGTGCCAGCAGCTTAGAGGCAGGTTCCAATTACGAGCAGTACTTC
-,TRBJ2-1,14,TRBV27,-,CASSYTAYHNEQFF,TGTGCCAGCAGTTATACAGCATACCACAATGAGCAGTTCTTC
-,TRBJ2-5,11,TRBV7-9,-,CASSFKETQYF,TGTGCCAGCAGCTTCAAAGAGACCCAGTACTTC
-,TRBJ2-6,18,TRBV28,TRBD1,CASSPTGGGFSGANVLTF,TGTGCCAGCAGCCCGACAGGGGGCGGCTTCTCTGGGGCCAACGTCCTGACTTTC
-,TRBJ2-1,14,TRBV9,-,CASSVGTTYNEQFF,TGTGCCAGCAGCGTAGGGACTACCTACAATGAGCAGTTCTTC
-,TRBJ2-1,16,TRBV28,TRBD2,CASSLRSGIYNVEQFF,TGTGCCAGCAGTTTACGGAGCGGGATATACAATGTAGAGCAGTTCTTC
few,TRBJ1-2,14,TRBV6-4,-,CASSAQPESGEYTF,TGTGCCAGCAGTGCCCAACCAGAATCAGGGGAATACACCTTC
-,TRBJ1-2,13,TRBV6-5,-,CASSSGFSYGYTF,TGTGCCAGCAGCTCAGGGTTTAGCTATGGCTACACCTTC
-,TRBJ1-5,13,TRBV30,-,CAWSVLSNQPQHF,TGTGCCTGGAGTGTACTTAGCAATCAGCCCCAGCATTTT
-,TRBJ1-2,14,TRBV5-6,TRBD1,CASSWDRESYGYTF,TGTGCCAGCAGCTGGGACAGGGAGAGCTATGGCTACACCTTC
-,TRBJ2-3,15,TRBV7-2,-,CASSLGGYYTDTQYF,TGTGCCAGCAGCTTAGGCGGGTATTATACAGATACGCAGTATTTT
-,TRBJ2-4,14,TRBV5-1,-,CASSLDLAKNIQYF,TGCGCCAGCAGCTTGGATCTAGCCAAAAACATTCAGTACTTC
-,TRBJ2-7,15,TRBV19,TRBD1,CASSIRTGPIYEQYF,TGTGCCAGTAGTATCAGGACAGGGCCGATCTACGAGCAGTACTTC
once,TRBJ2-1,17,TRBV5-1,TRBD2,CASSLVTSGGTINEQFF,TGCGCCAGCAGCTTGGTGACTAGCGGGGGGACTATAAATGAGCAGTTCTTC
-,TRBJ2-7,15,TRBV28,TRBD2,CASRSTGTSGYEQYF,TGTGCCAGCAGATCAACCGGGACTAGCGGCTACGAGCAGTACTTC
-,TRBJ1-5,15,TRBV19,-,CASSMVGQSNQPQHF,TGTGCCAGTAGTATGGTGGGACAAAGCAATCAGCCCCAGCATTTT
-,TRBJ1-1,16,TRBV27,-,CASSPRDMGRVSEAFF,TGTGCCAGCAGTCCCCGGGACATGGGAAGAGTTTCTGAAGCTTTCTTT
once,TRBJ1-2,13,TRBV7-9,-,CASSLAQGPGYTF,TGTGCCAGCAGCTTAGCCCAGGGCCCTGGCTACACCTTC
-,TRBJ1-1,13,TRBV6-5,TRBD1,CASSRTGGTEAFF,TGTGCCAGCAGTCGGACAGGGGGCACTGAAGCTTTCTTT
-,TRBJ2-5,16,TRBV7-8,-,CASSLPVALGRETQYF,TGTGCCAGCAGCTTGCCCGTAGCGCTCGGACGGGAGACCCAGTACTTC
-,TRBJ2-5,19,TRBV29-1,TRBD2,CSVESYLGTSGRGPETQYF,TGCAGCGTTGAATCGTACTTGGGGACTAGCGGGAGGGGACCTGAGACCCAGTACTTC
-,TRBJ1-1,13,TRBV6-5,-,CASSYSQNTEAFF,TGTGCCAGCAGTTACTCCCAGAACACTGAAGCTTTCTTT
-,TRBJ2-1,16,TRBV7-2,-,CASSLGPGVAYNEQFF,TGTGCCAGCAGCTTAGGCCCAGGGGTAGCCTACAATGAGCAGTTCTTC
-,TRBJ1-2,15,TRBV18,TRBD1,CASSLGTGVDYGYTF,TGTGCCAGCTCACTTGGGACAGGGGTCGACTATGGCTACACCTTC
once,TRBJ2-7,16,TRBV27,TRBD1,CASSSTGTGGIYEQYF,TGTGCCAGCAGTTCCACGGGGACAGGGGGGATCTACGAGCAGTACTTC
-,TRBJ2-1,16,TRBV27,TRBD2,CASVPWVAGGSNEQFF,TGTGCCAGCGTCCCCTGGGTAGCGGGAGGTAGCAATGAGCAGTTCTTC
-,TRBJ2-7,15,TRBV6-2/TRBV6-3,-,CASSYGRARGGEQYF,TGTGCCAGCAGTTATGGCAGGGCCCGAGGGGGAGAGCAGTACTTC
-,TRBJ2-1,16,TRBV9,TRBD2,CASSGGLASTYNEQFF,TGTGCCAGCAGCGGGGGACTAGCGTCGACCTACAATGAGCAGTTCTTC